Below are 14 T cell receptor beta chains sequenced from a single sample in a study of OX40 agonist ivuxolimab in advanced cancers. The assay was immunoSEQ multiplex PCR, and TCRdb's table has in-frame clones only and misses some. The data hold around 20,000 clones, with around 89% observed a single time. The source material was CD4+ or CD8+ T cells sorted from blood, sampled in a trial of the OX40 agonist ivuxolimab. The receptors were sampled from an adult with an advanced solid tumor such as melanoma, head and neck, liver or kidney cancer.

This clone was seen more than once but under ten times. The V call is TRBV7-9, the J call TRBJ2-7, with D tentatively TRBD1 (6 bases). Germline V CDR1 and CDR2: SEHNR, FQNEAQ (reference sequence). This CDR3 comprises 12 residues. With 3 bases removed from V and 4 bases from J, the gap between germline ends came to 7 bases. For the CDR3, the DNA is TGTGCCAGCAGCTTTGGACAGTACGAGCAGTACTTC. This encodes CASSFGQYEQYF.

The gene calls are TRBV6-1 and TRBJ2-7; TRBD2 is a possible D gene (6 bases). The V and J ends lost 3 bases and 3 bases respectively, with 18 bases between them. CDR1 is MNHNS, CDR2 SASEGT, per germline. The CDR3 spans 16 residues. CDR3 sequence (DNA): TGTGCCAGCAGTGACGGCGGGGCCCTGGGGAGCTACGAGCAGTACTTC. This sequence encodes CASSDGGALGSYEQYF.

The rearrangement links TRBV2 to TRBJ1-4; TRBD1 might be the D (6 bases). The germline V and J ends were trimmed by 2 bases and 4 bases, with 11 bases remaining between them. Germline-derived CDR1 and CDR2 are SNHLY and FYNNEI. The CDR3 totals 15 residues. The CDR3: CASSELTGYNEKLFF. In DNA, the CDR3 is TGTGCCAGCAGTGAACTTACAGGGTATAATGAAAAACTGTTTTTT. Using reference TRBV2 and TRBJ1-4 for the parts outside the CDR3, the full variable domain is EPEVTQTPSHQVTQMGQEVILRCVPISNHLYFYWYRQILGQKVEFLVSFYNNEISEKSEIFDDQFSVERPDGSNFTLKIRSTKLEDSAMYFCASSELTGYNEKLFFGSGTQLSVL.

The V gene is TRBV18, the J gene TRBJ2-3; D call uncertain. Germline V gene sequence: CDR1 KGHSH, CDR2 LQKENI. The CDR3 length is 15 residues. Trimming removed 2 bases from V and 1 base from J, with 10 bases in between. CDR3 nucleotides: TGTGCCAGCTCACCAACGGCATACGGCACAGATACGCAGTATTTT. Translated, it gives CASSPTAYGTDTQYF. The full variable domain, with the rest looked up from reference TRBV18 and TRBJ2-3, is NAGVMQNPRHLVRRRGQEARLRCSPMKGHSHVYWYRQLPEEGLKFMVYLQKENIIDESGMPKERFSAEFPKEGPSILRIQQVVRGDSAAYFCASSPTAYGTDTQYFGPGTRLTVL.

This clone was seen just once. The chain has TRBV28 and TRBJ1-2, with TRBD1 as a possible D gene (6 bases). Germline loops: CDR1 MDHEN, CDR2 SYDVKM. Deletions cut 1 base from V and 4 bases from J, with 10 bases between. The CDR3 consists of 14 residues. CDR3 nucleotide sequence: TGTGCCAGCAGTTTATCGTGGGGGCTCTATGGCTACACCTTC. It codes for CASSLSWGLYGYTF.

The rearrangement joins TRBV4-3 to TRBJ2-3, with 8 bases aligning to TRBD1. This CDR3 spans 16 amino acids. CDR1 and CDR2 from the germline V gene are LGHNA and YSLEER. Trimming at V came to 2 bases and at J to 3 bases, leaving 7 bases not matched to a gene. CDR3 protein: CASSQIKGQGTDTQYF. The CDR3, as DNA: TGCGCCAGCAGCCAAATAAAAGGACAGGGAACAGATACGCAGTATTTT.

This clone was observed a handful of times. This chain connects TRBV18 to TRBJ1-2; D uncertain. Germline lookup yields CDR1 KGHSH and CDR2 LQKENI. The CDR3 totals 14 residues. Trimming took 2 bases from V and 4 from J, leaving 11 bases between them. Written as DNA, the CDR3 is TGTGCCAGCTCACCAACAGCGAGTGGCTATGGCTACACCTTC. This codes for CASSPTASGYGYTF.

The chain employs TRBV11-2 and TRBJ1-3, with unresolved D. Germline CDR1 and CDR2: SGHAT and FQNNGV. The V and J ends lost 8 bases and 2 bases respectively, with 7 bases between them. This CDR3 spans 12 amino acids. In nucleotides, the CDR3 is TGTGCCAGCCTGGGCCCTGGAAACACCATATATTTT. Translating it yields CASLGPGNTIYF. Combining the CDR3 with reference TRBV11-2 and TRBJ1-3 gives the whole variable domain EAGVAQSPRYKIIEKRQSVAFWCNPISGHATLYWYQQILGQGPKLLIQFQNNGVVDDSQLPKDRFSAERLKGVDSTLKIQPAKLEDSAVYLCASLGPGNTIYFGEGSWLTVV.

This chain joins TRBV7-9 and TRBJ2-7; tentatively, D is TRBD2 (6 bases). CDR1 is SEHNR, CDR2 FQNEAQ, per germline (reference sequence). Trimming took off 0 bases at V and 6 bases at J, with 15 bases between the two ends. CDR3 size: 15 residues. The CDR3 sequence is CASSLAGGSLLEQYF. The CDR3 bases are TGTGCCAGCAGCTTAGCGGGGGGATCCCTCCTCGAGCAGTACTTC. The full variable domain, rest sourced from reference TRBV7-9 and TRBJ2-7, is DTGVSQNPRHKITKRGQNVTFRCDPISEHNRLYWYRQTLGQGPEFLTYFQNEAQLEKSRLLSDRFSAERPKGSFSTLEIQRTEQGDSAMYLCASSLAGGSLLEQYFGPGTRLTVT.

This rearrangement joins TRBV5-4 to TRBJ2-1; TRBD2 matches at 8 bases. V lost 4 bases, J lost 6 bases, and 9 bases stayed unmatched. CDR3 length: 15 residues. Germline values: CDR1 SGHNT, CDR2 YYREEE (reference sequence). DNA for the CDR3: TGTGCCAGCAGCCGGCAGCGGGAGAAGGGCAATGAGCAGTTCTTC. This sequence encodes CASSRQREKGNEQFF. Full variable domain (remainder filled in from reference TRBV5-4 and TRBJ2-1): ETGVTQSPTHLIKTRGQQVTLRCSSQSGHNTVSWYQQALGQGPQFIFQYYREEENGRGNFPPRFSGLQFPNYSSELNVNALELDDSALYLCASSRQREKGNEQFFGPGTRLTVL.

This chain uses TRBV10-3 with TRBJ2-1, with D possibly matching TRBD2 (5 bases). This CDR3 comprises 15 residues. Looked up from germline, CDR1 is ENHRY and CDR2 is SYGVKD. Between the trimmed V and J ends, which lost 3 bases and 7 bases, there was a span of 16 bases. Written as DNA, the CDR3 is TGTGCCATCAGTGAATATAGCGATTCGGGGAATGAGCAGTTCTTC. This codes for CAISEYSDSGNEQFF.

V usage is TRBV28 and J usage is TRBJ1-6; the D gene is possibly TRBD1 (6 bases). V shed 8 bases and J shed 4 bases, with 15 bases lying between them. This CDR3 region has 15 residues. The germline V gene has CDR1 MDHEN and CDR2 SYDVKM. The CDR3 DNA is TGTGCCAGCCGCTTCAGGGGAGGTTATAATTCACCCCTCCACTTT. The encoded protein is CASRFRGGYNSPLHF.

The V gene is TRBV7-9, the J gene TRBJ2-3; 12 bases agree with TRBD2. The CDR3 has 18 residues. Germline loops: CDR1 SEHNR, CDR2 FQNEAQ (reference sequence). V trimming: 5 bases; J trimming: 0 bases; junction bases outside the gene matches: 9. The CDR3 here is CASSLGLAGVISTDTQYF. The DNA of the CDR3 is TGTGCCAGCAGCCTGGGACTAGCGGGTGTCATTAGCACAGATACGCAGTATTTT.

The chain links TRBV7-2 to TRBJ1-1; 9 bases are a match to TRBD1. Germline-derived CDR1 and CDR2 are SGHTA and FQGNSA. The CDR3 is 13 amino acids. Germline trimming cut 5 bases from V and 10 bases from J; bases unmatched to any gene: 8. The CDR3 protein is CASSPGQGRLAFF. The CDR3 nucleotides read TGTGCCAGCAGCCCCGGACAGGGGCGCTTAGCTTTCTTT.